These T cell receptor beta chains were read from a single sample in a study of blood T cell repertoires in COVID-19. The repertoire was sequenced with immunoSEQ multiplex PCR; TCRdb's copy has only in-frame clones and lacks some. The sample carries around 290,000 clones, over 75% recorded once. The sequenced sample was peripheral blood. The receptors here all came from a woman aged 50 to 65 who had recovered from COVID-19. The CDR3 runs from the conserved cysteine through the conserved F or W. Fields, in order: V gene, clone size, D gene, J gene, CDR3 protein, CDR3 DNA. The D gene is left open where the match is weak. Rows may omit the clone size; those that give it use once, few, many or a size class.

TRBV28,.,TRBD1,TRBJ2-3,CASGQGNTDTQYF,TGTGCCAGCGGACAGGGGAACACAGATACGCAGTATTTT
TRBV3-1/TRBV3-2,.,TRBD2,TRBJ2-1,CASSQAGGYNEQFF,TGTGCCAGCAGCCAAGCGGGGGGCTACAATGAGCAGTTCTTC
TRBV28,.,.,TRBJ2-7,CASSRAYEQYF,TGTGCCAGCAGTCGGGCCTACGAGCAGTACTTC
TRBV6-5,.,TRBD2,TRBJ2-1,CASSYSGTHNEQFF,TGTGCCAGCAGTTACAGCGGGACTCACAATGAGCAGTTCTTC
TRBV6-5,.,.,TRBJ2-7,CASSYSLGRAPIF,TGTGCCAGCAGTTACTCTTTGGGCAGGGCCCCAATCTTC
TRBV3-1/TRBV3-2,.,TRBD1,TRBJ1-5,CASSLQGGNQPQHF,TGTGCCAGCAGCCTTCAGGGGGGTAATCAGCCCCAGCATTTT
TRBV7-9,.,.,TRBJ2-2,CASSRNPTGTGELFF,TGTGCCAGCAGCAGAAACCCGACAGGCACCGGGGAGCTGTTTTTT
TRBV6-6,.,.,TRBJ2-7,CASNYRVNDEQYF,TGTGCCAGCAATTACCGGGTAAATGACGAGCAGTACTTC
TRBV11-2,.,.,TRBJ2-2,CASSLASLAATGELFF,TGTGCCAGCAGCTTAGCCTCCCTAGCCGCCACCGGGGAGCTGTTTTTT
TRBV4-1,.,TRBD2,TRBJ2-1,CASSLVAGGTYNEQFF,TGCGCCAGCAGCCTTGTAGCGGGGGGTACTTACAATGAGCAGTTCTTC
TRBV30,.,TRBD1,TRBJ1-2,CAWSGDRGYGYTF,TGTGCCTGGAGCGGCGACAGGGGCTATGGCTACACCTTC
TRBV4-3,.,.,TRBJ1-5,CASSQDRAQPQHF,TGCGCCAGCAGCCAAGACAGGGCTCAGCCCCAGCATTTT
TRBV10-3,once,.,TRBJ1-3,CAISGDTNTIYF,TGTGCCATCAGCGGGGACACAAACACCATATATTTT
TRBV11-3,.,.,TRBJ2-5,CASSPDSRETQYF,TGTGCCAGCAGCCCTGACAGCCGAGAGACCCAGTACTTC
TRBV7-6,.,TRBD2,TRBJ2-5,CASSLAAAGGRGGRGETQYF,TGTGCCAGCAGCTTAGCCGCCGCGGGGGGGCGAGGAGGAAGGGGTGAGACCCAGTACTTC
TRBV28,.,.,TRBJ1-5,CASSKTGAGNQPQHF,TGTGCCAGCAGTAAGACGGGAGCGGGCAATCAGCCCCAGCATTTT
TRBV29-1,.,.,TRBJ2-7,CSVTPTGVREQYF,TGCAGCGTGACGCCTACAGGCGTCAGGGAGCAGTACTTC
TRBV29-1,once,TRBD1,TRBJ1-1,CSVTPGTGPSEAFF,TGCAGCGTTACTCCCGGGACAGGGCCTTCCGAAGCTTTCTTT
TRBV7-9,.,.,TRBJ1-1,CATSTMAQGTEAFF,TGTGCCACCAGCACTATGGCACAGGGCACTGAAGCTTTCTTT
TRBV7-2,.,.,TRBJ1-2,CASSLAPAGRGYTF,TGTGCCAGCAGCTTAGCGCCCGCAGGGAGGGGCTACACCTTC
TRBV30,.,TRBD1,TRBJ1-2,CAWNRGRTVYTF,TGTGCCTGGAACAGGGGGCGCACAGTCTACACCTTC
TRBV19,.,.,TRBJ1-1,CASSIGSHSAEAFF,TGTGCCAGTAGTATAGGAAGCCACAGTGCTGAAGCTTTCTTT
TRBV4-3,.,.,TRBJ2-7,CASSQEKNTEQYF,TGCGCCAGCAGCCAAGAAAAGAATACAGAGCAGTACTTC
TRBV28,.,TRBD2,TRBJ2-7,CASSLGGGTYEQYF,TGTGCCAGCAGTTTAGGGGGGGGAACCTACGAGCAGTACTTC
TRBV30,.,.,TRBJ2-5,CAWAHRGGKETQYF,TGTGCCTGGGCCCACAGGGGGGGTAAAGAGACCCAGTACTTC
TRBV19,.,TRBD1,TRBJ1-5,CASSHGQGSNQPQHF,TGTGCCAGTAGTCACGGACAGGGTAGCAATCAGCCCCAGCATTTT
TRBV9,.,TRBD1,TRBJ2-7,CASSVATGSSYEQYF,TGTGCCAGCAGCGTAGCGACAGGGAGCTCCTACGAGCAGTACTTC
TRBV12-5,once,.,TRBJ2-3,CASGLATDTQYF,TGTGCTAGTGGTTTGGCGACAGATACGCAGTATTTT
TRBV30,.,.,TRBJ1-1,CAWSLAGSEAFF,TGTGCCTGGAGTCTCGCAGGGTCTGAAGCTTTCTTT
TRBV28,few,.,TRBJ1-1,CASSLRGMNTEAFF,TGTGCCAGCAGTTTGAGGGGGATGAACACTGAAGCTTTCTTT